The T cell receptor (beta chain) described here comes from a study of response to subunit inactivated influenza vaccine. Study conclusions and caveats: It was the authors' suggestion that each seasonal influenza vaccination recruits few new T cells.

Per the germline V gene, CDR1 is LGHNA and CDR2 is YSLEER. The CDR3 totals 13 residues. The V and J ends lost 6 bases and 8 bases respectively, with 14 bases between them. This clonotype showed up just a few times. As yet, its antigen is unknown. TCRdb independently ran MiXCR on the RT-PCR reads; one entry per CDR3 protein. Of hundreds of thousands of distinct CDR3 sequences detected, approximately 7.6% appear once; the ten largest clones hold roughly 13%. This TCR derives from a man in his fifties or sixties who received an inactivated influenza vaccine. This specimen consisted of PBMCs from blood, obtained 23 to 25 months after vaccination. J is TRBJ2-1 and V is TRBV4-3, with D uncertain. The CDR3 loop reads CASRLVGSDEQFF. The DNA of the CDR3 is TGCGCCAGCAGGTTGGTGGGGTCCGATGAGCAGTTCTTC.